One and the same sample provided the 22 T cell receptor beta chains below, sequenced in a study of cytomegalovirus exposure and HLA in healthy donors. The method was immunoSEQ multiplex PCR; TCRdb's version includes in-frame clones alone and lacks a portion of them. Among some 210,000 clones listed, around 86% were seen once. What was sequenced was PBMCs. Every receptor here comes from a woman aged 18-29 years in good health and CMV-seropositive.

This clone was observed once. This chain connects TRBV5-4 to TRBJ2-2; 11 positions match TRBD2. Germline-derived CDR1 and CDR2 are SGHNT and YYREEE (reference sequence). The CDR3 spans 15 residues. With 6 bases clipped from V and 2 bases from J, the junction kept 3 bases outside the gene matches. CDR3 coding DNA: TGTGCCAGCAAGACTAGCGGGACTAACACCGGGGAGCTGTTTTTT. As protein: CASKTSGTNTGELFF.

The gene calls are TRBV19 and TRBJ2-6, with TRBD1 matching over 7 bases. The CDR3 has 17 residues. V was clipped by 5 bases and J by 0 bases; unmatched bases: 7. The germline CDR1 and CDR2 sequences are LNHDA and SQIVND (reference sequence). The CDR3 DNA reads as TGTGCCAGTAGTCTACGACAGGGATCCTCTGGGGCCAACGTCCTGACTTTC. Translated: CASSLRQGSSGANVLTF.

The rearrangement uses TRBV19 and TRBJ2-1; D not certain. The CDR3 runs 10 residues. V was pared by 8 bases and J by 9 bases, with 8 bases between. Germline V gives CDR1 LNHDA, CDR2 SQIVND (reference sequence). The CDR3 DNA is TGTGCCAGTGGGCTACCTGAGCAGTTCTTC. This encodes CASGLPEQFF.

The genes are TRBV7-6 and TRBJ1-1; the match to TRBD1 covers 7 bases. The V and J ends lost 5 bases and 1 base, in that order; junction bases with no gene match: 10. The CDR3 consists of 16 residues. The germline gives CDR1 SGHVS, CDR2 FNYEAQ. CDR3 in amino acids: CASSRQRAGGNTEAFF. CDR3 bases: TGTGCCAGCAGCCGACAGAGAGCAGGGGGGAACACTGAAGCTTTCTTT.

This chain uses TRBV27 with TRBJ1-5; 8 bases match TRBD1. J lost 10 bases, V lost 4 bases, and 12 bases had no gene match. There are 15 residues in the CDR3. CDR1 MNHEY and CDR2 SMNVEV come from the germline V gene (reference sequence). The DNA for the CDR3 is TGTGCCAGCAGTTCGACCGACAGGGGTTTTGGCCCCCAGCATTTT. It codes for CASSSTDRGFGPQHF.

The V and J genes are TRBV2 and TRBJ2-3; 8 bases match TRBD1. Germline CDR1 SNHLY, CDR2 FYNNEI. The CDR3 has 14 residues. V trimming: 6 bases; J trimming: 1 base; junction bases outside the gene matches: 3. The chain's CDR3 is CASRQGAGTDTQYF. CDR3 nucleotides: TGTGCCAGCAGGCAGGGGGCGGGCACAGATACGCAGTATTTT.

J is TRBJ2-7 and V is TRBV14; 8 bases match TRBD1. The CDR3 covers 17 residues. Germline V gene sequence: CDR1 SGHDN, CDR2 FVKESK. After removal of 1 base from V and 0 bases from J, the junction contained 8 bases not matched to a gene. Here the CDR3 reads CASSQVPRTGSSYEQYF. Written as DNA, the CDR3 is TGTGCCAGCAGCCAAGTCCCCCGGACAGGGAGCTCCTACGAGCAGTACTTC.

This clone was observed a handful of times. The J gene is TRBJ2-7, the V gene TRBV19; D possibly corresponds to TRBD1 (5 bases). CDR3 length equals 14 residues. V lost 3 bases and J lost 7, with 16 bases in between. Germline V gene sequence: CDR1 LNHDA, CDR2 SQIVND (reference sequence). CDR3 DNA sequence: TGTGCCAGTAGTATGGGGCAGGGATCTGATGAGCAGTACTTC. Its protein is CASSMGQGSDEQYF.

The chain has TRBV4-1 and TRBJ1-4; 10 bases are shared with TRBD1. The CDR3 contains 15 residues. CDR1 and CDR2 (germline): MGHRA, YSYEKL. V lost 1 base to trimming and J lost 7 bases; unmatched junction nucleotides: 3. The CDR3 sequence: CASSQAGTGAEKLFF. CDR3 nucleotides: TGCGCCAGCAGCCAAGCCGGGACAGGGGCTGAAAAACTGTTTTTT.

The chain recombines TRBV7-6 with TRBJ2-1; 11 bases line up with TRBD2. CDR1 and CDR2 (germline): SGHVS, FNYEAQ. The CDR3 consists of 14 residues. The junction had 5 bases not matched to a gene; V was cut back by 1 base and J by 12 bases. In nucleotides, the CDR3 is TGTGCCAGCAGCTTAGGTGCCGGGACTAGCGGGCAGTTCTTC. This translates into CASSLGAGTSGQFF. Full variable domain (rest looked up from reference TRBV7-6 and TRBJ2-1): GAGVSQSPRYKVTKRGQDVALRCDPISGHVSLYWYRQALGQGPEFLTYFNYEAQQDKSGLPNDRFSAERPEGSISTLTIQRTEQRDSAMYRCASSLGAGTSGQFFGPGTRLTVL.

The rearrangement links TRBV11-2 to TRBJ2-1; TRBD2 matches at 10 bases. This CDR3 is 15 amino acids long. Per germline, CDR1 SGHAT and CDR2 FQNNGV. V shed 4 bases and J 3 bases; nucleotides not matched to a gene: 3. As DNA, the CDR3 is TGTGCCAGCAGCTCCGGGACTAGCGTCTACAATGAGCAGTTCTTC. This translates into CASSSGTSVYNEQFF.

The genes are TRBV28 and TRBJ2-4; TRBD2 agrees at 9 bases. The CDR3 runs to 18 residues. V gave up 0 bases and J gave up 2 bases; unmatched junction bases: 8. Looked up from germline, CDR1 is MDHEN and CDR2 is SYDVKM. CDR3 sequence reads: CASSLWGGRALTKNIQYF. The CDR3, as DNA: TGTGCCAGCAGTTTATGGGGCGGGAGGGCCTTGACCAAAAACATTCAGTACTTC.

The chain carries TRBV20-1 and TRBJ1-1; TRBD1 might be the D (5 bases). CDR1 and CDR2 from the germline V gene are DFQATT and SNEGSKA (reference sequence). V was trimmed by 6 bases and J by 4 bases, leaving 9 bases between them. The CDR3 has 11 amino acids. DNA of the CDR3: TGCAGTGCCGGGGGAGCCACTGAAGCTTTCTTT. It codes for CSAGGATEAFF.

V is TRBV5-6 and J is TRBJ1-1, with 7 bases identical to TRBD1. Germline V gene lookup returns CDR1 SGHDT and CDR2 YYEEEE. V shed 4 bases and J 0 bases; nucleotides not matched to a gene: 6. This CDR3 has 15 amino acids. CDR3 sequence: CASSRDRDMNTEAFF. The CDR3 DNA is TGTGCCAGCAGCCGGGACAGAGATATGAACACTGAAGCTTTCTTT.

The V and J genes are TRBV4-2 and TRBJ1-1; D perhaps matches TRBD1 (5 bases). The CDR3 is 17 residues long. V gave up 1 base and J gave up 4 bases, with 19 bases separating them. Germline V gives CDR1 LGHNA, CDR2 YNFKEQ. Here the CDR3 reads CASSQGGWGAMGTEAFF. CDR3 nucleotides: TGTGCCAGCAGCCAAGGGGGTTGGGGCGCTATGGGCACTGAAGCTTTCTTT.

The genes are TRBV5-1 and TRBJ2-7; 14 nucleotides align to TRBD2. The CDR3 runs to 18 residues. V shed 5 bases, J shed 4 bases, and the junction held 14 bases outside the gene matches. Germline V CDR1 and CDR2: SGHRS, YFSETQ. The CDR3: CASRAGTSGSRVEYEQYF. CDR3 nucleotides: TGCGCCAGCAGGGCCGGGACTAGCGGGAGTCGGGTTGAGTACGAGCAGTACTTC.

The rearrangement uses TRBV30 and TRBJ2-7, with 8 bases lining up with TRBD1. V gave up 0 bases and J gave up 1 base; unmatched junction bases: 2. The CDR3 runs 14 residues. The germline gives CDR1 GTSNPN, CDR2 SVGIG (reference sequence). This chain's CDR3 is CAWSVDRGSYEQYF. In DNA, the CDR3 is TGTGCCTGGAGTGTCGACAGGGGATCCTACGAGCAGTACTTC.

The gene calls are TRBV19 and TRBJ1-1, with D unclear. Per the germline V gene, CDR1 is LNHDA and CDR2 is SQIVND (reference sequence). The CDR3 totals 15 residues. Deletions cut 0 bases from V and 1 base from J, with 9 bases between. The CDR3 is CASSIDPQANTEAFF. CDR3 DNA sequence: TGTGCCAGTAGTATAGATCCCCAGGCGAACACTGAAGCTTTCTTT. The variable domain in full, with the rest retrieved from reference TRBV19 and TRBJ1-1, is DGGITQSPKYLFRKEGQNVTLSCEQNLNHDAMYWYRQDPGQGLRLIYYSQIVNDFQKGDIAEGYSVSREKKESFPLTVTSAQKNPTAFYLCASSIDPQANTEAFFGQGTRLTVV.

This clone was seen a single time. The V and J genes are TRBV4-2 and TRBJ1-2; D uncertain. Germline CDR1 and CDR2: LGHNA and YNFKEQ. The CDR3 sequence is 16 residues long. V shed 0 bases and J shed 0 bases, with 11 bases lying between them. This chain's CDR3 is CASSQESGTANYGYTF. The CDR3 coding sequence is TGTGCCAGCAGCCAAGAGTCGGGTACCGCTAACTATGGCTACACCTTC.

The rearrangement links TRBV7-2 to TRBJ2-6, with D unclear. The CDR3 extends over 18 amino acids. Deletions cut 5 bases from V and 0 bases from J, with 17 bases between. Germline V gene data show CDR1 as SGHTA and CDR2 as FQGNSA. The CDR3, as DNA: TGTGCCAGCAGCCGAAGCGCGGCGCGAACCTCTGGGGCCAACGTCCTGACTTTC. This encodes CASSRSAARTSGANVLTF. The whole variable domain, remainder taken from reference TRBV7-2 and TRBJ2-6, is GAGVSQSPSNKVTEKGKDVELRCDPISGHTALYWYRQSLGQGLEFLIYFQGNSAPDKSGLPSDRFSAERTGGSVSTLTIQRTQQEDSAVYLCASSRSAARTSGANVLTFGAGSRLTVL.

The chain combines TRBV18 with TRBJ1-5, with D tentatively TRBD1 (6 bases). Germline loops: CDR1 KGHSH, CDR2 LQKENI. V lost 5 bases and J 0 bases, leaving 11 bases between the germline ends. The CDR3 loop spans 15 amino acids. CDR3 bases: TGTGCCAGCTCATACAGGGAGGGTAGCAATCAGCCCCAGCATTTT. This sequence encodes CASSYREGSNQPQHF.

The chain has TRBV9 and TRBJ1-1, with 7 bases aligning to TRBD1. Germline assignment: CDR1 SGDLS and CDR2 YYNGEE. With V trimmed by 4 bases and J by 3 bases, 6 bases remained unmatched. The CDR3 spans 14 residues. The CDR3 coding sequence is TGTGCCAGCAGCCCGGGGGGGACAGACACTGAAGCTTTCTTT. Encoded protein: CASSPGGTDTEAFF.